The 14 T cell receptor beta chains below all came from one sample that was sequenced in a study of blood T cell repertoires in COVID-19. TCRdb keeps only in-frame clones here, not all; method: immunoSEQ multiplex PCR. This table holds under 350,000 clones, around 85% found once. The sequenced sample consisted of PBMCs or T cells enriched from blood (not recorded which). These TCRs come from a middle-aged woman with acute COVID-19.

This clone showed up just a few times. This chain links TRBV4-3 with TRBJ1-6; weak D call: TRBD1 (5 bases). The CDR3 is made up of 17 amino acids. Germline values: CDR1 LGHNA, CDR2 YSLEER. The germline V and J ends were trimmed by 4 bases and 5 bases, with 18 bases remaining between them. In DNA, the CDR3 is TGCGCCAGCAGCCGCCAACAGGCGGCCCAGGATAATTCACCCCTCCACTTT. It translates to CASSRQQAAQDNSPLHF.

J is TRBJ2-7 and V is TRBV5-1, with TRBD1 matching 8 bases. V lost 5 bases to trimming and J lost 1 base; unmatched junction nucleotides: 14. The CDR3 spans 17 residues. Germline V lookup: CDR1 SGHRS, CDR2 YFSETQ. CDR3 region: CASSQPRQGSQSYEQYF. CDR3 DNA sequence: TGCGCCAGCAGTCAACCCCGACAGGGGAGCCAATCCTACGAGCAGTACTTC. The full variable domain, rest sourced from reference TRBV5-1 and TRBJ2-7, is KAGVTQTPRYLIKTRGQQVTLSCSPISGHRSVSWYQQTPGQGLQFLFEYFSETQRNKGNFPGRFSGRQFSNSRSEMNVSTLELGDSALYLCASSQPRQGSQSYEQYFGPGTRLTVT.

In its sample, this clone was seen once. The chain links TRBV12-2 to TRBJ2-7; the table's D call of TRBD1 was not tested on the DNA. TRBV12-2 is a listed pseudogene. The CDR3 is made up of 16 amino acids. The CDR3 spells CASRLAGTDFTYEQYF. In DNA, the CDR3 is TGTGCAAGTCGCTTAGCCGGGACAGATTTTACCTACGAGCAGTACTTC.

The chain is built from TRBV19 and TRBJ1-6, with D perhaps TRBD1 (5 bases). Germline V lookup: CDR1 LNHDA, CDR2 SQIVND (reference sequence). This CDR3 has 14 residues. Trimming stripped 5 bases from V and 10 bases from J, with 15 bases between. CDR3 protein: CASSVRDRGSPLHF. DNA for the CDR3: TGTGCCAGTAGTGTCCGGGATCGGGGGTCACCCCTCCACTTT.

The chain links TRBV19 to TRBJ1-5, with D possibly TRBD1 on 5 matching bases. Trimming took 3 bases from V and 6 from J, leaving 15 bases between them. Germline CDR1 reads LNHDA; CDR2 reads SQIVND (reference sequence). This CDR3 region has 15 residues. In nucleotides, the CDR3 is TGTGCCAGTAGTATCCGTTCCCCAGGGCCTCAGCCCCAGCATTTT. This codes for CASSIRSPGPQPQHF.

There are a few counts of this clone. The V call is TRBV7-2, the J call TRBJ1-2; tentative D call: TRBD1 (6 bases). V was trimmed by 1 base and J by 5 bases, leaving 11 bases between them. Per germline, CDR1 SGHTA and CDR2 FQGNSA. CDR3 length: 14 amino acids. CDR3 amino acids: CASSLEGRGYGYTF. CDR3 DNA sequence: TGTGCCAGCAGCTTAGAGGGAAGGGGGTATGGCTACACCTTC.

The chain joins TRBV5-6 to TRBJ1-1, with D maybe TRBD1 (6 bases). With 4 bases removed from V and 5 bases from J, the gap between germline ends came to 12 bases. This CDR3 contains 13 residues. Germline CDR1 SGHDT, CDR2 YYEEEE. Here the CDR3 DNA reads TGTGCCAGCAGCAGAACAGACAGGACTGAAGCTTTCTTT. Amino acid sequence: CASSRTDRTEAFF.

V gene TRBV6-2 or TRBV6-3 combines with J gene TRBJ1-2; no definite D call. This CDR3 is 14 amino acids long. Trimming pared 2 bases from V and 8 bases from J, leaving 15 bases between. The germline CDR1 and CDR2 sequences are MNHEY and SVGEGT. The CDR3 sequence is CASSYGFIAEGYTF. The DNA of the CDR3 is TGTGCCAGCAGTTACGGGTTTATCGCGGAGGGCTACACCTTC.

The chain links TRBV4-1 to TRBJ1-5; 9 bases are a match to TRBD1. Trimming removed 3 bases from V and 7 bases from J; junction bases left unmatched: 4. The CDR3 extends over 14 amino acids. Germline assignment: CDR1 MGHRA and CDR2 YSYEKL. CDR3 coding DNA: TGCGCCAGCAGCCAGGGGACAGGGAAACAGCCCCAGCATTTT. The encoded protein is CASSQGTGKQPQHF.

The chain links TRBV4-2 to TRBJ2-4; 12 nucleotides align to TRBD2. Germline CDR1 is LGHNA and CDR2 is YNFKEQ. The length of the CDR3 is 19 residues. V dropped 6 bases and J dropped 1; count of bases not matched to a gene: 13. The CDR3 nucleotides read TGTGCCAGCAGAGACAGACTAGCGGGGGAATTAAAGGCCAAAAACATTCAGTACTTC. As protein: CASRDRLAGELKAKNIQYF.

The chain recombines TRBV3-1 (or the pseudogene TRBV3-2) with TRBJ2-7, with D maybe TRBD2 (5 bases). V lost 4 bases and J lost 3, with 19 bases in between. CDR3 length equals 16 residues. Germline V lookup: CDR1 LGHDT, CDR2 YNNKEL (reference sequence). The CDR3 reads CASSLTVRGDRYEQYF. The CDR3 region has the DNA TGTGCCAGCAGCCTCACGGTCCGGGGAGACCGCTACGAGCAGTACTTC.

V gene TRBV28 combines with J gene TRBJ1-2; 9 bases match TRBD1. Germline V gives CDR1 MDHEN, CDR2 SYDVKM. The V segment lost 2 bases and the J segment 5 bases; nucleotides outside the gene matches: 6. This CDR3 spans 15 amino acids. Written as DNA, the CDR3 is TGTGCCAGCAGTTTACGGGACAGGGAATCATATGGCTACACCTTC. Its translation: CASSLRDRESYGYTF.

This clone appeared a few times. The gene calls are TRBV4-3 and TRBJ1-1, with 9 bases fitting TRBD1. The CDR3 totals 16 residues. Trimming cost V 3 bases and J 10 bases; bases outside gene matches: 15. CDR1 is LGHNA, CDR2 YSLEER, per germline. CDR3 in DNA: TGCGCCAGCAGCCAGCTTACTACAGGGGGCCGAGGAGGAGCTTTCTTT. As protein: CASSQLTTGGRGGAFF.

This chain uses TRBV19 with TRBJ1-5; TRBD1 aligns across 7 bases. The CDR3 is made up of 17 amino acids. Germline CDR1 LNHDA, CDR2 SQIVND (reference sequence). V trimming: 3 bases; J trimming: 0 bases; junction bases outside the gene matches: 8. The CDR3 is CASSILGQFYSNQPQHF. In nucleotides, the CDR3 is TGTGCCAGTAGTATTTTGGGACAGTTTTATAGCAATCAGCCCCAGCATTTT.